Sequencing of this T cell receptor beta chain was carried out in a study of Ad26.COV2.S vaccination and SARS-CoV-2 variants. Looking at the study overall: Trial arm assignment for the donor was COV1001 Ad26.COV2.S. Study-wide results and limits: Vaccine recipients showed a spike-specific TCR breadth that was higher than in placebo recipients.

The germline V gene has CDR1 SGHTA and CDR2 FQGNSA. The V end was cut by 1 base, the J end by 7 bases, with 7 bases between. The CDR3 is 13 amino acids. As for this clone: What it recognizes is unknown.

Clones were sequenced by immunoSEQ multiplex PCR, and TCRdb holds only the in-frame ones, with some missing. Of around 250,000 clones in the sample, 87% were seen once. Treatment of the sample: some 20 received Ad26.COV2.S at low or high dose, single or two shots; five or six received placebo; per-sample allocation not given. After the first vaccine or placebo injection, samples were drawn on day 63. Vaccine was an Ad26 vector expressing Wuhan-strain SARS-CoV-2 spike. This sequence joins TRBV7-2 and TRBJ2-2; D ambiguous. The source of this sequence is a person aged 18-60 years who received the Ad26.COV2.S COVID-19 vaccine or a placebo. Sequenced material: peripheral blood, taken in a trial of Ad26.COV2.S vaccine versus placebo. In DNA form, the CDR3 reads TGTGCCAGCAGCTTAGATCCGGGCGGGGAGCTGTTTTTT. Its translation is CASSLDPGGELFF. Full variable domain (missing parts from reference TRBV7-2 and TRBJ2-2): GAGVSQSPSNKVTEKGKDVELRCDPISGHTALYWYRQSLGQGLEFLIYFQGNSAPDKSGLPSDRFSAERTGGSVSTLTIQRTQQEDSAVYLCASSLDPGGELFFGEGSRLTVL.